These 26 T cell receptor beta chains share one sample of origin, sequenced in a study of blood T cell repertoires in COVID-19. Using immunoSEQ multiplex PCR, the repertoire was profiled, and TCRdb retains in-frame clones only, with some absent. The sample has under 500,000 clones, 85% to 90% seen once. Material for sequencing was PBMCs or T cells enriched from blood (not recorded which). Source of these receptors: a man aged 30-40 years who had recovered from COVID-19.

The chain recombines TRBV11-2 with TRBJ2-1; TRBD2 matches 8 bases. The CDR3 sequence is 18 residues long. The germline CDR1 and CDR2 sequences are SGHAT and FQNNGV. The trim removed 0 bases at V and 4 bases at J, leaving 11 bases unmatched. CDR3 sequence: CASSLDLWGTRAYNEQFF. The DNA of the CDR3 is TGTGCCAGCAGCTTAGATCTTTGGGGGACTAGAGCTTACAATGAGCAGTTCTTC.

The CDR3 here is CASRSGTSALNEQFF. The CDR3 nucleotides read TGTGCCAGCCGATCCGGGACTAGCGCCCTCAATGAGCAGTTCTTC. This chain links TRBV27 with TRBJ2-1; 10 nucleotides agree with TRBD2. V lost 8 bases to trimming and J lost 6 bases; unmatched junction nucleotides: 10. Germline CDR1 and CDR2: MNHEY and SMNVEV (reference sequence). This CDR3 spans 15 amino acids.

The V gene is TRBV10-2, the J gene TRBJ2-2; 15 bases are a match to TRBD2. The CDR3 runs to 17 residues. J was trimmed by 0 bases and V by 7 bases; bases with no gene match: 3. Per the germline V gene, CDR1 is WSHSY and CDR2 is SAAADI. The CDR3 DNA follows: TGCGCCAGCATTGGACTAGCGGGAGGGACGAACACCGGGGAGCTGTTTTTT. Its translation is CASIGLAGGTNTGELFF.

The chain uses TRBV5-5 and TRBJ2-1; 7 positions match TRBD1. Germline CDR1 is SGHKS and CDR2 is YYEKEE (reference sequence). V lost 4 bases and J lost 5; bases outside the gene matches: 6. The CDR3 is 14 residues long. CDR3: CASSVGTVNNEQFF. CDR3 sequence (DNA): TGTGCCAGCAGCGTAGGGACAGTTAACAATGAGCAGTTCTTC.

J is TRBJ2-1 and V is TRBV12-3 or TRBV12-4, with D perhaps matching TRBD2 (6 bases). CDR3 length: 13 residues. V was clipped by 7 bases and J by 7 bases, with 14 bases between them. DNA of the CDR3: TGTGCCAGCACCCGGCCTAGCGAGAATGAGCAGTTCTTC. Translating gives CASTRPSENEQFF.

The rearrangement links TRBV28 to TRBJ1-1; perhaps TRBD1 as D (5 bases). Trimming shortened V by 3 bases and J by 5 bases, and 7 bases separated the two germline ends. The CDR3 runs 12 residues. The germline CDR1 and CDR2 sequences are MDHEN and SYDVKM. The CDR3 reads CASSLTVTEAFF. In nucleotides, the CDR3 is TGTGCCAGCAGTTTGACAGTTACTGAAGCTTTCTTT.

The genes are TRBV5-4 and TRBJ2-7, with 7 bases lining up with TRBD2. The length of the CDR3 is 14 residues. J was trimmed by 3 bases and V by 2 bases; bases with no gene match: 5. The germline gives CDR1 SGHNT, CDR2 YYREEE (reference sequence). As DNA, the CDR3 is TGTGCCAGCAGCTTCTTCGGGGAGGGCTACGAGCAGTACTTC. As protein: CASSFFGEGYEQYF.

This rearrangement joins TRBV24-1 to TRBJ2-1; 7 positions match TRBD1. This CDR3 spans 14 amino acids. The V gene end was trimmed by 2 bases and the J gene end by 5 bases; junction bases not matched to a gene: 2. Germline-derived CDR1 and CDR2 are KGHDR and SFDVKD. This chain's CDR3 is CATSDWGQNNEQFF. The CDR3 DNA is TGTGCCACCAGTGATTGGGGACAGAACAATGAGCAGTTCTTC.

This clone was seen a few times. The chain employs TRBV25-1 and TRBJ1-1; D unclear. The CDR3 loop spans 14 amino acids. V lost 1 base to trimming and J lost 3 bases, with 9 bases between them. From germline, CDR1 is MGHDK and CDR2 SYGVNS. Here the CDR3 reads CASSEFVQDTEAFF. The CDR3 nucleotides read TGTGCCAGCAGTGAATTTGTGCAGGACACTGAAGCTTTCTTT. The full variable domain, its missing parts supplied by reference TRBV25-1 and TRBJ1-1, is EADIYQTPRYLVIGTGKKITLECSQTMGHDKMYWYQQDPGMELHLIHYSYGVNSTEKGDLSSESTVSRIRTEHFPLTLESARPSHTSQYLCASSEFVQDTEAFFGQGTRLTVV.

The chain recombines TRBV6-5 with TRBJ2-7, with a possible D match to TRBD1 (6 bases). The CDR3 spans 14 residues. CDR1 is MNHEY and CDR2 is SVGAGI in the germline V gene. V was cut by 6 bases and J by 4 bases, with 16 bases left in between. CDR3: CASSSGTKNYEQYF. In DNA form, the CDR3 reads TGTGCCAGCAGCTCTGGGACAAAGAATTACGAGCAGTACTTC.

The DNA for the CDR3 is TGTGCCAGCAGTATCCGACTAGCGGGAGTAGAGACCCAGTACTTC. Translation: CASSIRLAGVETQYF. This chain links TRBV28 with TRBJ2-5; TRBD2 aligns across 12 bases. CDR1 and CDR2 from the germline V gene are MDHEN and SYDVKM. Trimming at V came to 5 bases and at J to 4 bases, leaving 5 bases not matched to a gene. The CDR3 has 15 residues.

This clone has more than one count but fewer than ten. The chain combines TRBV6-5 with TRBJ2-1; no definite D call. V lost 8 bases, J lost 7 bases, and 18 bases lay in between. This CDR3 has 14 amino acids. The germline V gene has CDR1 MNHEY and CDR2 SVGAGI. The CDR3 spells CASLPARLYNEQFF. The CDR3 DNA reads TGTGCCAGCCTCCCGGCTAGATTATATAATGAGCAGTTCTTC.

This clone was seen once. The J gene is TRBJ1-5, the V gene TRBV7-2, with D unresolved. From germline, CDR1 is SGHTA and CDR2 FQGNSA. Trimming left V 1 base short and J 7 bases short, with 11 bases between. There are 14 residues in the CDR3. The CDR3 DNA sequence: TGTGCCAGCAGCTTAGATTGGGCCTTGCAGCCCCAGCATTTT. This gives the protein CASSLDWALQPQHF.

V is TRBV4-2 and J is TRBJ2-1; 8 bases map to TRBD2. CDR1 and CDR2 from the germline V gene are LGHNA and YNFKEQ. CDR3 length: 14 residues. Trimming cost V 0 bases and J 6 bases; bases outside gene matches: 1. As DNA, the CDR3 is TGTGCCAGCAGCCAAGAAACTAGCGGCAATGAGCAGTTCTTC. Protein product: CASSQETSGNEQFF.

For the CDR3, the DNA is TGCGCCAGCAGCTTGGTTACGGGAGGGCCCTCTTCGTGGGAGACCCAGTACTTC. This codes for CASSLVTGGPSSWETQYF. The chain recombines TRBV5-1 with TRBJ2-5, with TRBD2 matching over 8 bases. The V gene end was trimmed by 0 bases and the J gene end by 5 bases; junction bases not matched to a gene: 15. The CDR3 runs to 18 residues. The germline gives CDR1 SGHRS, CDR2 YFSETQ.

This rearrangement joins TRBV18 to TRBJ2-2; TRBD1 aligns across 7 bases. The V gene end was trimmed by 4 bases and the J gene end by 5 bases; junction bases not matched to a gene: 1. From germline, CDR1 is KGHSH and CDR2 LQKENI. The CDR3 length is 13 residues. The CDR3 DNA reads as TGTGCCAGCTCACGACAGGGTACCGGGGAGCTGTTTTTT. It specifies CASSRQGTGELFF.

J is TRBJ2-7 and V is TRBV28, with 9 bases identical to TRBD2. CDR1 is MDHEN and CDR2 is SYDVKM in the germline V gene. V lost 6 bases and J lost 4; bases outside the gene matches: 13. The CDR3 has 16 amino acids. The CDR3 region is CASSALHPGLAYEQYF. For the CDR3, the DNA is TGTGCCAGCAGCGCCCTTCATCCGGGACTAGCATACGAGCAGTACTTC.

The chain links TRBV28 to TRBJ2-7; D remains unclear. This CDR3 has 14 amino acids. The V end was cut by 6 bases, the J end by 0 bases, with 12 bases between. The germline V gene encodes CDR1 MDHEN and CDR2 SYDVKM. The CDR3 sequence is CASSRKQSSYEQYF. CDR3 sequence (DNA): TGTGCCAGCAGCCGCAAACAGAGCTCCTACGAGCAGTACTTC.

About this clone itself: Other DNA sequences within the sample encode an identical CDR3. This chain links TRBV18 with TRBJ1-1; D is unresolved. V dropped 3 bases and J dropped 1 base, with 3 bases sitting between them. This CDR3 is 12 amino acids long. Germline CDR1 and CDR2: KGHSH and LQKENI. The CDR3, as DNA: TGTGCCAGCTCACCCTCGAACACTGAAGCTTTCTTT. Translation gives CASSPSNTEAFF.

This sequence joins TRBV2 and TRBJ2-7; 11 nucleotides agree with TRBD1. The CDR3 totals 14 residues. The V gene's germline CDR1 is SNHLY and CDR2 FYNNEI. V trimming: 4 bases; J trimming: 3 bases; junction bases outside the gene matches: 2. CDR3 coding DNA: TGTGCCAGCAGTGTGGGACAGGGGGTCTACGAGCAGTACTTC. Amino acids: CASSVGQGVYEQYF. Using reference TRBV2 and TRBJ2-7 for the parts outside the CDR3, the full variable domain is EPEVTQTPSHQVTQMGQEVILRCVPISNHLYFYWYRQILGQKVEFLVSFYNNEISEKSEIFDDQFSVERPDGSNFTLKIRSTKLEDSAMYFCASSVGQGVYEQYFGPGTRLTVT.

The V call is TRBV30, the J call TRBJ1-1; 7 bases line up with TRBD1. The CDR3 is 15 residues long. Germline trimming cut 1 base from V and 3 bases from J; bases unmatched to any gene: 8. Germline V gene lookup returns CDR1 GTSNPN and CDR2 SVGIG (reference sequence). CDR3 loop: CAWSGQGEGDTEAFF. As DNA, the CDR3 is TGTGCCTGGAGTGGACAGGGAGAGGGGGACACTGAAGCTTTCTTT.

The chain couples TRBV4-1 to TRBJ2-1; D unresolved. Germline values: CDR1 MGHRA, CDR2 YSYEKL. Between the trimmed V and J ends, which lost 3 bases and 0 bases, there was a span of 18 bases. This CDR3 is 18 amino acids long. CDR3 in DNA: TGCGCCAGCAGCCAGGTGGATATGGGCTTCAGCTCCTACAATGAGCAGTTCTTC. It yields the protein CASSQVDMGFSSYNEQFF.

This chain joins TRBV29-1 and TRBJ2-3; 7 bases are a match to TRBD2. The CDR3 spans 15 residues. Germline lookup yields CDR1 SQVTM and CDR2 ANQGSEA. V lost 5 bases, J lost 9 bases, and 17 bases stayed unmatched. This CDR3 reads CSVRGGGSGFETQYF. CDR3 in DNA: TGCAGCGTTAGAGGTGGCGGGAGTGGGTTTGAAACGCAGTATTTT.

The rearrangement links TRBV23-1 to TRBJ2-1; 9 positions match TRBD2. TRBV23-1 carries the ORF label, with uncertain function. The V segment lost 4 bases and the J segment 2 bases; nucleotides outside the gene matches: 18. The CDR3 contains 20 residues. CDR3 sequence reads: CASSPTSGQAVPRPYNEQFF. CDR3 bases: TGCGCCAGCAGTCCGACTAGCGGCCAGGCAGTTCCAAGGCCCTACAATGAGCAGTTCTTC.

This chain joins TRBV7-8 and TRBJ1-3, with 7 positions matching TRBD1. Germline CDR1 SGHVS, CDR2 FQNEAQ. This CDR3 contains 14 residues. The junction had 4 bases not matched to a gene; V was cut back by 5 bases and J by 3 bases. CDR3 loop: CASSAGQVGNTIYF. CDR3 DNA: TGTGCCAGCAGCGCCGGACAGGTTGGAAACACCATATATTTT.

This clone has just one count. DNA for the CDR3: TGTGCCAGCAGCGCATTGGGTAGCGGGAACAATGAGCAGTTCTTC. Its protein is CASSALGSGNNEQFF. This rearrangement joins TRBV27 to TRBJ2-1; TRBD2 matches at 8 bases. CDR1 and CDR2 from the germline V gene are MNHEY and SMNVEV (reference sequence). V shed 6 bases and J 5 bases; nucleotides not matched to a gene: 9. There are 15 residues in the CDR3.